Each of the 24 T cell receptor beta chains below was sequenced from the same sample in a study of blood T cell repertoires in COVID-19. Clones were read by immunoSEQ multiplex PCR, and TCRdb kept only the in-frame ones, dropping some. The sample consists of around 190,000 clones, roughly nine tenths of them appearing once. The sequenced sample consisted of peripheral blood. The receptors come from a man aged 18 to 29 who had recovered from COVID-19.

This sequence joins TRBV28 and TRBJ2-7, with 9 nucleotides matching TRBD2. Germline V gives CDR1 MDHEN, CDR2 SYDVKM. V shed 10 bases and J 7 bases; nucleotides not matched to a gene: 17. This CDR3 is built from 15 residues. This chain's CDR3 is CATTHSGLAGWEQYF. Written as DNA, the CDR3 is TGTGCCACCACCCATTCCGGTCTAGCGGGATGGGAGCAGTACTTC.

The chain couples TRBV6-6 to TRBJ2-1; D is possibly TRBD1 (5 bases). The CDR3 runs to 14 residues. Trimming removed 2 bases at V and 5 bases at J, with 10 bases between. CDR1 and CDR2 from the germline V gene are MNHNY and SVGAGI (reference sequence). In nucleotides, the CDR3 is TGTGCCAGCAGTTACAACAGGAGAAACAATGAGCAGTTCTTC. It encodes CASSYNRRNNEQFF.

The rearrangement uses TRBV27 and TRBJ1-3, with 9 bases aligning to TRBD1. V shed 4 bases, J shed 4 bases, and the junction held 5 bases outside the gene matches. Germline V gives CDR1 MNHEY, CDR2 SMNVEV (reference sequence). This CDR3 spans 15 amino acids. CDR3 coding DNA: TGTGCCAGCAGTTCACAGGGGGCAATGGGAAACACCATATATTTT. This sequence encodes CASSSQGAMGNTIYF.

The chain uses TRBV7-2 and TRBJ2-2; the match to TRBD1 covers 7 bases. Germline loops: CDR1 SGHTA, CDR2 FQGNSA. V shed 5 bases, J shed 4 bases, and the junction held 7 bases outside the gene matches. The length of the CDR3 is 15 residues. The CDR3 sequence is CASSQTGMGTGELFF. CDR3 sequence (DNA): TGTGCCAGCAGCCAGACAGGGATGGGCACCGGGGAGCTGTTTTTT.

The chain uses TRBV5-1 and TRBJ2-1; D call uncertain. The CDR3 is 15 residues long. V lost 0 bases and J 7 bases, leaving 14 bases between the germline ends. CDR1 and CDR2 from the germline V gene are SGHRS and YFSETQ. CDR3 loop: CASSLEPGRDNEQFF. The CDR3 nucleotides are TGCGCCAGCAGCTTGGAGCCAGGTCGTGATAATGAGCAGTTCTTC.

This chain joins TRBV7-8 and TRBJ2-1, with D possibly being TRBD1 (5 bases). Per the germline V gene, CDR1 is SGHVS and CDR2 is FQNEAQ. V lost 4 bases and J 6 bases, leaving 16 bases between the germline ends. This CDR3 spans 15 amino acids. As DNA, the CDR3 is TGTGCCAGCAGCTACGCTGGGGCCTTACGCAATGAGCAGTTCTTC. Residues: CASSYAGALRNEQFF.

The chain employs TRBV29-1 and TRBJ2-2, with D perhaps matching TRBD1 (6 bases). The CDR3 is 12 amino acids. V was cut by 6 bases and J by 5 bases, with 10 bases left in between. CDR1 and CDR2 (germline): SQVTM, ANQGSEA. Written as DNA, the CDR3 is TGCAGCGTGGACAGCCGTACCGGGGAGCTGTTTTTT. Translating it yields CSVDSRTGELFF.

The V call is TRBV3-1 (or the pseudogene TRBV3-2), the J call TRBJ2-2, with 8 bases that match TRBD1. V shed 3 bases, J shed 1 base, and the junction held 1 base outside the gene matches. This CDR3 has 15 amino acids. Germline V gene lookup returns CDR1 LGHDT and CDR2 YNNKEL (reference sequence). CDR3 nucleotides: TGTGCCAGCAGCCAGGGACAGGTGAACACCGGGGAGCTGTTTTTT. It codes for CASSQGQVNTGELFF.

The chain has TRBV3-1 (or the pseudogene TRBV3-2) and TRBJ2-7, with TRBD2 matching 7 bases. V lost 6 bases, J lost 3 bases, and 8 bases stayed unmatched. CDR1 LGHDT and CDR2 YNNKEL come from the germline V gene (reference sequence). This CDR3 comprises 14 residues. The CDR3 coding sequence is TGTGCCAGCAGACGGGCGGGGGAGAACTACGAGCAGTACTTC. Its translation is CASRRAGENYEQYF.

The chain joins TRBV28 to TRBJ2-7, with D maybe TRBD1 (7 bases). V was cut by 5 bases and J by 1 base, with 15 bases left in between. The CDR3 runs to 15 residues. Germline V gene data show CDR1 as MDHEN and CDR2 as SYDVKM. The CDR3 nucleotides are TGTGCCAGCAGTAAACGGACAGGAGGGTCCTACGAGCAGTACTTC. Amino acid sequence: CASSKRTGGSYEQYF.

This sequence joins TRBV12-3 or TRBV12-4 and TRBJ1-2; D unclear. V shed 2 bases and J shed 4 bases, with 8 bases lying between them. The CDR3 extends over 13 amino acids. The CDR3 DNA is TGTGCCAGCAGTTTATCCGGGAGCTATGGCTACACCTTC. This encodes CASSLSGSYGYTF.

In its sample, this clone was seen once. The gene calls are TRBV5-4 and TRBJ1-4, with 11 bases matching TRBD1. V dropped 0 bases and J dropped 8; count of bases not matched to a gene: 6. The CDR3 covers 16 residues. Germline V gives CDR1 SGHNT, CDR2 YYREEE (reference sequence). This CDR3 is CASSLARDRGTEKLFF. The CDR3 DNA follows: TGTGCCAGCAGCTTGGCCCGGGACAGGGGGACGGAAAAACTGTTTTTT.

The chain is built from TRBV4-3 and TRBJ2-5; 9 bases fit TRBD1. With 4 bases clipped from V and 4 bases from J, the junction kept 10 bases outside the gene matches. From germline, CDR1 is LGHNA and CDR2 YSLEER. The CDR3 runs 16 residues. The CDR3 DNA reads as TGCGCCAGCAGCCGCAGGGATAGGACAGGGGTAGAGACCCAGTACTTC. Translation gives CASSRRDRTGVETQYF.

V is TRBV5-8 and J is TRBJ1-2; D gene unclear. The V and J ends lost 0 bases and 8 bases respectively, with 11 bases between them. The CDR3 sequence is 13 residues long. The V gene's germline CDR1 is SGHTS and CDR2 YDEGEE. CDR3 nucleotides: TGTGCCAGCAGCTTGGGGGCCCAATGGGGCTACACCTTC. Translated: CASSLGAQWGYTF.

The gene calls are TRBV2 and TRBJ2-3; D ambiguous. Germline CDR1 is SNHLY and CDR2 is FYNNEI. With 4 bases removed from V and 0 bases from J, the gap between germline ends came to 11 bases. The CDR3 consists of 15 residues. The CDR3 coding sequence is TGTGCCAGCAGTGTAGACAACGCAAGCACAGATACGCAGTATTTT. Translation gives CASSVDNASTDTQYF.

This clone was counted a few times. This chain links TRBV19 with TRBJ2-2, with TRBD1 matching over 7 bases. CDR1 and CDR2 (germline): LNHDA, SQIVND (reference sequence). The CDR3 consists of 14 residues. V lost 11 bases and J lost 4; bases outside the gene matches: 10. The CDR3 sequence: CASWPTGSTGELFF. In nucleotides, the CDR3 is TGTGCCTCCTGGCCGACAGGGAGCACCGGGGAGCTGTTTTTT.

The chain combines TRBV3-1 (or the pseudogene TRBV3-2) with TRBJ2-7; 10 bases are a match to TRBD2. The CDR3 totals 17 residues. The germline gives CDR1 LGHDT, CDR2 YNNKEL (reference sequence). V was pared by 2 bases and J by 0 bases, with 7 bases of the junction left unmatched. The CDR3 bases are TGTGCCAGCAGCCAATTGCTAGCGGGAGCATCCTCCTACGAGCAGTACTTC. Amino acids: CASSQLLAGASSYEQYF.

The chain carries TRBV21-1 and TRBJ2-2; the table's D call of TRBD2 was not tested on the DNA. TRBV21-1 is labeled a pseudogene. The CDR3 is made up of 18 amino acids. The CDR3 DNA reads as TGTGCCAGCAGCAAAGCTAGGGGACTAGCGTCTAACACCGGGGAGCTGTTTTTT. This encodes CASSKARGLASNTGELFF.

The chain joins TRBV4-3 to TRBJ2-5; 7 nucleotides align to TRBD1. The J segment lost 0 bases and the V segment lost 4 bases, leaving 5 bases of the junction unmatched. The CDR3 spans 15 residues. The germline CDR1 and CDR2 sequences are LGHNA and YSLEER. The CDR3 region has the DNA TGCGCCAGCAGCCCTGACGGGACAGACCAAGAGACCCAGTACTTC. It codes for CASSPDGTDQETQYF.

The chain employs TRBV20-1 and TRBJ1-1, with a possible D match to TRBD1 (5 bases). Germline values: CDR1 DFQATT, CDR2 SNEGSKA (reference sequence). The V end was cut by 3 bases, the J end by 6 bases, with 11 bases between. The CDR3 runs 12 residues. The CDR3 bases are TGCAGTGCTAGTGAAGGGGCGGCTGAAGCTTTCTTT. It encodes CSASEGAAEAFF.

This chain joins TRBV5-1 and TRBJ1-1; TRBD1 matches 7 bases. The CDR3 is made up of 14 amino acids. Trimming took 4 bases from V and 1 from J; bases not matched to a gene: 4. Germline V lookup: CDR1 SGHRS, CDR2 YFSETQ. CDR3 residues: CASSRGTENTEAFF. CDR3 DNA: TGCGCCAGCAGCAGAGGGACAGAGAACACTGAAGCTTTCTTT.

This clone was seen just once. CDR3 coding DNA: TGTGCCAGCAGCCAAGCGACCCTACGGGCGACACAGGGCAATGAGCAGTTCTTC. This gives the protein CASSQATLRATQGNEQFF. J is TRBJ2-1 and V is TRBV3-1 (or the pseudogene TRBV3-2); a possible D gene is TRBD1 (6 bases). The V end lost 1 base, the J end lost 6 bases, and 22 bases lay between the germline ends. Per germline, CDR1 LGHDT and CDR2 YNNKEL (reference sequence). CDR3 length equals 18 residues.

CDR3 in DNA: TGTGCCAGCAGTTTTACAGCTCGGGAGACCCAGTACTTC. This translates into CASSFTARETQYF. This sequence joins TRBV12-3 or TRBV12-4 and TRBJ2-5; D ambiguous. This CDR3 is built from 13 residues. The V end lost 3 bases, the J end lost 5 bases, and 10 bases lay between the germline ends.

The chain has TRBV30 and TRBJ2-3; TRBD1 matches 8 bases. CDR3 size: 13 residues. Germline-derived CDR1 and CDR2 are GTSNPN and SVGIG (reference sequence). J lost 2 bases, V lost 3 bases, and 1 base had no gene match. The CDR3 DNA reads as TGTGCCTGGAGGCAGGGGGCCACAGATACGCAGTATTTT. Its protein product is CAWRQGATDTQYF.